The clone carrying this TCR beta chain was seen a few times. Its target is unknown. V was trimmed by 0 bases and J by 0 bases, leaving 10 bases between them. This CDR3 has 15 amino acids. Germline assignment: CDR1 GTSNPN and CDR2 SVGIG (reference sequence). These data are taken from a study of cytomegalovirus exposure and HLA in healthy donors. The PCR ran on 60 Vbeta and 13 Jbeta primers. Repertoires were generated with immunoSEQ multiplex PCR, while TCRdb's copy carries only in-frame clones and drops some. The repertoire consists of 120,000 or so clones, with 75% to 85% occurring once and the leading ten covering roughly 9.6%. The study's findings and limits: With further analysis later on, most CMV-associated TCR beta chains appeared HLA-restricted. The investigators catalogued 150 or so TCR beta chains as cytomegalovirus-associated.

The specimen sequenced was PBMCs. The chain employs TRBV30 and TRBJ2-3; TRBD1 is a possible D gene (5 bases). The receptor comes from a man under 40 in good health and CMV-seropositive. Here the CDR3 DNA reads TGTGCCTGGAGTGTAGGGGCACCGAGCACAGATACGCAGTATTTT. This gives the protein CAWSVGAPSTDTQYF.